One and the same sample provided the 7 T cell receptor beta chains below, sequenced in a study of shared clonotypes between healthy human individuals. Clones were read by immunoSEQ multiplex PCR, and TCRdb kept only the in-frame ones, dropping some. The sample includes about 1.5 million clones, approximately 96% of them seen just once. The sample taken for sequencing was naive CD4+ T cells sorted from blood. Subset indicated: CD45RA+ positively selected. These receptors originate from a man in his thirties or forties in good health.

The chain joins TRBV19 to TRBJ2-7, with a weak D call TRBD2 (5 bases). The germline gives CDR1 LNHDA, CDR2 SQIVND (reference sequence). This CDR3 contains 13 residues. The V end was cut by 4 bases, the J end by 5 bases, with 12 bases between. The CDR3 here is CASSSDSGNEQYF. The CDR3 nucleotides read TGTGCCAGTAGTAGTGATTCCGGGAACGAGCAGTACTTC.

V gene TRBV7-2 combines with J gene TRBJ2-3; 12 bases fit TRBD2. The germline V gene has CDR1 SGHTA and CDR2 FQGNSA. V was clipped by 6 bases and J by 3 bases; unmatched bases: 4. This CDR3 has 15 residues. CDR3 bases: TGTGCCAGCAGGAACGGACTAGCGGGGACAGATACGCAGTATTTT. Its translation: CASRNGLAGTDTQYF.

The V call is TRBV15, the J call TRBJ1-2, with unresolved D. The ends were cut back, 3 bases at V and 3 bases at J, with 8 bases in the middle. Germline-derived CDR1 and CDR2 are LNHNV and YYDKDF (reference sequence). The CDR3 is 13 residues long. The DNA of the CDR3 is TGTGCCACCAGCAGGGGTCGGGACTATGGCTACACCTTC. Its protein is CATSRGRDYGYTF. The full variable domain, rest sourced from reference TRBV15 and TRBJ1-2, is DAMVIQNPRYQVTQFGKPVTLSCSQTLNHNVMYWYQQKSSQAPKLLFHYYDKDFNNEADTPDNFQSRRPNTSFCFLDIRSPGLGDTAMYLCATSRGRDYGYTFGSGTRLTVV.

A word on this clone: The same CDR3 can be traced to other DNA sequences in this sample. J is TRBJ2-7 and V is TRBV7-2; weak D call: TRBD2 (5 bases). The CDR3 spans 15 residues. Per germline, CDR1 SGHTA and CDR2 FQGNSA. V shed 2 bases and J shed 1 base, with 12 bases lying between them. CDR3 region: CASSLRTSGSYEQYF. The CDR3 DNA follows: TGTGCCAGCAGCTTAAGGACTTCCGGGTCCTACGAGCAGTACTTC.

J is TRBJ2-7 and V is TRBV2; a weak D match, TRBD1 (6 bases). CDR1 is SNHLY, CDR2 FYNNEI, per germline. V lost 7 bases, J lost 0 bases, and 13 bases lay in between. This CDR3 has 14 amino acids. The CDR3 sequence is CASTVTGSSYEQYF. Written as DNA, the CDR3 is TGTGCCAGCACGGTGACAGGAAGCTCCTACGAGCAGTACTTC.

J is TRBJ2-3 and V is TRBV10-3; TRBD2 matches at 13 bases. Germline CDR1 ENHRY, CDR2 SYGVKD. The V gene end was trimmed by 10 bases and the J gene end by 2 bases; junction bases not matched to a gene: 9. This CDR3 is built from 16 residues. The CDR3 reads CATQGTSGIYTDTQYF. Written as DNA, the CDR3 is TGTGCCACCCAGGGGACTAGCGGGATATACACAGATACGCAGTATTTT.

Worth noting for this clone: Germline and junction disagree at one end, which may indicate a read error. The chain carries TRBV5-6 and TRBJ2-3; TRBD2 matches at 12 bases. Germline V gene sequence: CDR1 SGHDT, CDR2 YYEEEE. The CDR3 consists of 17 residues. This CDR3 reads CASSSLRTSGNSETQYF. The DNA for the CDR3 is TGTGCCAGCAGCTCCCTGAGGACTAGCGGGAATTCAGAGACGCAGTATTTT.